This T cell receptor (beta chain) was sequenced during a study of Graves' ophthalmopathy and Graves' hyperthyroidism listed by TCRdb under 2018. In the study overall: Peripheral blood samples were taken at the time of initial diagnosis, before any treatment was given. Following sample collection, hyperthyroidism patients were given methimazole at a starting dose of 30 mg daily, and ophthalmopathy patients were given high-dose intravenous methylprednisolone. For independent validation, a separate cohort was made up of about 18 hyperthyroidism patients plus 17 patients who later progressed from hyperthyroidism to ophthalmopathy. In total, approximately 130 blood samples were TCR-sequenced: some 43 ophthalmopathy, some 80 hyperthyroidism and about 17 hyperthyroidism-to-ophthalmopathy patients. The 75 to 100 discovery patients were randomly split 7:3 into training and test sets. T-cell repertoires of thyroid tissue and blood were compared in over five hyperthyroidism patients. A discovery set of 95 to 100 patients (43 ophthalmopathy, 60 or so stable hyperthyroidism) was enrolled to explore V-J signatures distinguishing ophthalmopathy from hyperthyroidism. The study used TCR beta repertoire signatures to distinguish Graves' ophthalmopathy from Graves' hyperthyroidism and to predict progression to ophthalmopathy. Broad study findings and their caveats: In validation, the model predicted ophthalmopathy progression with about 71% sensitivity and around 72% specificity; more than ten predicted patients were CT-confirmed with GO in a median of 6.5 months. Sample size was not predetermined statistically, and investigators were not blinded to group allocation. In cross-validation, the 13-signature model distinguished ophthalmopathy from stable hyperthyroidism with about 87% sensitivity and about 84% specificity, and in the test set the corresponding values were roughly 80% and 75%. Most expanded thyroid clonotypes with a frequency above 0.001 also appeared in blood, which suggests that blood repertoires may reflect the immune response in the thyroid.

The ophthalmopathy patients had moderately to severely active disease, with a Clinical Activity Score of 3 or higher, a NOSPECS grade of 4 or higher, and a disease duration of less than 3 months. Anyone with other autoimmune diseases, uncontrolled infections, pregnancy or lactation was excluded from the study. Diagnosis was based on clinical symptoms, serum thyroxine, TRAb, thyroid ultrasound and orbital computed tomography. PBMCs were isolated from about 9 ml of fresh peripheral blood by Ficoll-Paque density gradient centrifugation. Trizol reagent was used to extract the total RNA, and its quality was then checked on an Agilent 2100 Bioanalyzer. Of note for this clonotype: Its antigen is still unknown. No per-base quality is available; no much larger clone lies one base away.

After removal of 6 bases from V and 3 bases from J, the junction retains 8 bases not matched to a gene. The CDR3, cysteine through phenylalanine, is 15 amino acids long. The entry retains the CDR3 DNA only, 45 bases that are in frame from base 1. The germline V gene specifies MNHNS as CDR1 and SASEGT as CDR2. For repertoire sequencing, TCR beta CDR3 regions were amplified from RNA transcripts. The first round of RT-PCR was done with HTBI primers and the Qiagen OneStep RT-PCR kit, and was followed by a second round of multiplex PCR, then size selection and purification. Libraries were sequenced paired-end with 100 bp reads on an Illumina HiSeq2000. Per the source publication's procedure: Reads were processed with SOAPnuke, discarding reads with adapters, uncalled bases, mean Phred below 15, or no exact constant-primer or identifier match. COPE v1.2.5 was used to merge high-quality paired reads. Unique nucleotide sequences were defined as clonotypes and aligned to IMGT TRB V, D and J references using MiTCR v1.1. Analysis was restricted to V-J combinations with a frequency above 0.0001, which covered about 99% of repertoires. For each V-J combination, a TCR clonal expansion and chaos score was defined as F50 clonal expansion divided by the chaos observed in the TCRdist matrix. Welch's t-statistics and random forest were used to narrow the features down to 10 to 15 V-J combinations, which were then fed into a naive Bayes classifier. The Morisita-Horn index was used to measure how similar the thyroid and blood repertoires were. TCRdb took the public reads, trimmed them with fastp at Q25, ran MiXCR for clone calling and kept in-frame beta chains. Each record represents a unique CDR3 protein, reported with the most common genes and DNA among its rows. TCRdb, not the original authors, processed these V and J calls. This sample holds some 160,000 distinct CDR3 sequences; 35% to 45% were observed only once. The ten most abundant clones make up 8% to 10% of the sample.

Sequenced input: peripheral blood. The clonotype originates from a man aged 25-45 years with Graves' ophthalmopathy. Donor details come from another sample of the same person, matched by shared clones. The V gene is TRBV6-1 and the J gene is TRBJ1-2; 9 central bases correspond to TRBD1. This receptor has the CDR3 CASSTKRTGDYGYTF. In nucleotide form, the sequence is TGTGCCAGCAGCACCAAGCGGACAGGGGACTATGGCTACACCTTC.